The 24 T cell receptor beta chains below come from one sample, sequenced in a study of OX40 agonist ivuxolimab in advanced cancers. Using immunoSEQ multiplex PCR, the repertoire was profiled, and TCRdb retains in-frame clones only, with some absent. The table lists fewer than 70,000 clones, more than 75% of them singletons. This specimen was CD4+ or CD8+ T cells sorted from blood, taken in a trial of the OX40 agonist ivuxolimab. The receptor set was obtained from an adult with an advanced solid tumor such as melanoma, head and neck, liver or kidney cancer.

The genes are TRBV19 and TRBJ1-1, with D perhaps TRBD1 (5 bases). Trimming removed 7 bases at V and 2 bases at J, with 11 bases between. CDR1 is LNHDA and CDR2 is SQIVND in the germline V gene (reference sequence). The CDR3 contains 13 residues. The CDR3 nucleotides are TGTGCCAGTAATCGGACACCCAACACTGAAGCTTTCTTT. Translated, it gives CASNRTPNTEAFF.

The chain couples TRBV28 to TRBJ2-1; D remains unclear. Germline lookup yields CDR1 MDHEN and CDR2 SYDVKM. This CDR3 contains 12 residues. Trimming took off 5 bases at V and 5 bases at J, with 7 bases between the two ends. Written as DNA, the CDR3 is TGTGCCAGCAGTACCCGCAACAATGAGCAGTTCTTC. As protein: CASSTRNNEQFF.

The chain recombines TRBV5-1 with TRBJ1-1; a possible D gene is TRBD1 (6 bases). This CDR3 has 15 residues. The V gene lost 2 bases and the J gene lost 4 bases, with 15 bases spanning the gap. Germline loops: CDR1 SGHRS, CDR2 YFSETQ. The chain's CDR3 is CASSLQQGLGTEAFF. CDR3 bases: TGCGCCAGCAGCTTACAACAGGGATTGGGCACTGAAGCTTTCTTT.

Comment on this clone: Other DNA sequences in this specimen translate into the identical CDR3. The chain has TRBV5-4 and TRBJ2-7, with 7 bases fitting TRBD1. V shed 5 bases, J shed 2 bases, and the junction held 4 bases outside the gene matches. CDR1 and CDR2 from the germline V gene are SGHNT and YYREEE (reference sequence). This CDR3 spans 13 amino acids. CDR3 residues: CASSRGQTYEQYF. The DNA for the CDR3 is TGTGCCAGCAGTCGGGGACAGACCTACGAGCAGTACTTC.

CDR3 amino acids: CASSQDSMQVRGNEQFF. The CDR3, as DNA: TGTGCCAGCAGCCAAGATTCCATGCAGGTTCGTGGGAATGAGCAGTTCTTC. The rearrangement joins TRBV14 to TRBJ2-1; the D is unclear. This CDR3 region has 17 residues. The V gene lost 0 bases and the J gene lost 7 bases, with 19 bases spanning the gap. Germline lookup yields CDR1 SGHDN and CDR2 FVKESK.

This chain uses TRBV2 with TRBJ1-5; D unresolved. CDR3 length: 15 amino acids. Germline assignment: CDR1 SNHLY and CDR2 FYNNEI. Deletions cut 3 bases from V and 0 bases from J, with 9 bases between. CDR3 bases: TGTGCCAGCAGTGAGGACGGCTATAGCAATCAGCCCCAGCATTTT. Amino acid sequence: CASSEDGYSNQPQHF.

The chain uses TRBV18 and TRBJ1-2; 7 bases are a match to TRBD1. The V segment lost 5 bases and the J segment 4 bases; nucleotides outside the gene matches: 13. The CDR3 covers 16 residues. Germline CDR1 and CDR2: KGHSH and LQKENI. The CDR3 nucleotides are TGTGCCAGCTCAACCGGGACAGCTACAAACGGCTATGGCTACACCTTC. Its protein is CASSTGTATNGYGYTF.

The J gene is TRBJ2-2, the V gene TRBV19, with 10 bases lining up with TRBD2. In germline, CDR1 is LNHDA, CDR2 SQIVND (reference sequence). The trim removed 3 bases at V and 4 bases at J, leaving 8 bases unmatched. The CDR3 has 17 residues. The CDR3 is CASSINFQRGGTGELFF. CDR3 DNA: TGTGCCAGTAGTATTAACTTCCAGCGGGGGGGCACCGGGGAGCTGTTTTTT.

V and J are TRBV19 and TRBJ2-7; D gene uncertain. Germline V gene data show CDR1 as LNHDA and CDR2 as SQIVND (reference sequence). The CDR3 extends over 14 amino acids. The germline V and J ends were trimmed by 3 bases and 2 bases, with 11 bases remaining between them. In nucleotides, the CDR3 is TGTGCCAGTAGTATGTCCGGGCCCGCCTACGAGCAGTACTTC. Translation: CASSMSGPAYEQYF.

The chain joins TRBV2 to TRBJ2-1; D unresolved. Germline V gene sequence: CDR1 SNHLY, CDR2 FYNNEI. V dropped 6 bases and J dropped 5 bases, with 5 bases sitting between them. The CDR3 length is 11 residues. The chain's CDR3 is CASRWDNEQFF. As DNA, the CDR3 is TGTGCCAGCAGGTGGGACAATGAGCAGTTCTTC. The full variable domain, in which reference TRBV2 and TRBJ2-1 provide the parts outside the CDR3, is EPEVTQTPSHQVTQMGQEVILRCVPISNHLYFYWYRQILGQKVEFLVSFYNNEISEKSEIFDDQFSVERPDGSNFTLKIRSTKLEDSAMYFCASRWDNEQFFGPGTRLTVL.

The V and J genes are TRBV7-9 and TRBJ2-5, with 8 bases fitting TRBD1. The better agreement between TRBJ2-7 and the DNA end casts doubt on the J call. CDR1 SEHNR and CDR2 FQNEAQ come from the germline V gene (reference sequence). This CDR3 comprises 14 residues. The CDR3 coding sequence is TGTGCCAGCAGCGTACAGGGGGTCTCCTACGAGCAGTACTTC. It yields the protein CASSVQGVSYEQYF.

The V call is TRBV5-4, the J call TRBJ2-2; the D is unclear. Germline assignment: CDR1 SGHNT and CDR2 YYREEE (reference sequence). The V gene lost 4 bases and the J gene lost 2 bases, with 18 bases spanning the gap. The CDR3 totals 17 residues. The CDR3, as DNA: TGTGCCAGCAGCCAAGATTGGAGACACATAAACACCGGGGAGCTGTTTTTT. Amino acids: CASSQDWRHINTGELFF.

On this clone itself: Additional DNA sequences in this sample encode the identical CDR3. The rearrangement uses TRBV29-1 and TRBJ1-1; unclear D gene. V lost 6 bases, J lost 0 bases, and 11 bases lay in between. This CDR3 comprises 13 residues. CDR1 SQVTM and CDR2 ANQGSEA come from the germline V gene. The CDR3 here is CSVVDGLNTEAFF. CDR3 coding DNA: TGCAGCGTGGTGGACGGTTTGAACACTGAAGCTTTCTTT.

Sample share makes this clone medium-sized (0.01 to 0.1%). The chain joins TRBV4-3 to TRBJ2-5; D not resolved. Germline-derived CDR1 and CDR2 are LGHNA and YSLEER. The CDR3 runs to 13 residues. V was shortened by 0 bases and J by 4 bases, with 6 bases between the two germline ends. DNA of the CDR3: TGCGCCAGCAGCCAAGACCAGCGAGAGACCCAGTACTTC. As protein: CASSQDQRETQYF.

V is TRBV14 and J is TRBJ1-6; possible D gene TRBD1, 5 bases. Germline V gene lookup returns CDR1 SGHDN and CDR2 FVKESK. The CDR3 has 16 residues. V was pared by 1 base and J by 7 bases, with 14 bases between. CDR3 nucleotides: TGTGCCAGCAGCCAAGGGGGCAAGAGTGGGAATTCACCCCTCCACTTT. It yields the protein CASSQGGKSGNSPLHF.

The table lists this clone with a count of one. The CDR3: CASSYIRGRTGELFF. The CDR3 coding sequence is TGTGCCAGCAGTTACATTAGGGGGAGGACCGGGGAGCTGTTTTTT. The chain has TRBV6-5 and TRBJ2-2; D is perhaps TRBD1 or TRBD2 (6 bases each). V was clipped by 2 bases and J by 5 bases, with 12 bases between them. This CDR3 has 15 residues. Germline CDR1 reads MNHEY; CDR2 reads SVGAGI.

This clone is labeled as medium-sized. Other DNA variants within this sample encode the same CDR3. The chain employs TRBV29-1 and TRBJ1-2; no definite D call. Germline loops: CDR1 SQVTM, CDR2 ANQGSEA. V gave up 8 bases and J gave up 4 bases, with 14 bases separating them. The CDR3 loop spans 12 amino acids. The CDR3 reads CSSEGLSYGYTF. DNA of the CDR3: TGCAGCTCCGAAGGGCTATCCTATGGCTACACCTTC. Full variable domain (remainder filled in from reference TRBV29-1 and TRBJ1-2): SAVISQKPSRDICQRGTSLTIQCQVDSQVTMMFWYRQQPGQSLTLIATANQGSEATYESGFVIDKFPISRPNLTFSTLTVSNMSPEDSSIYLCSSEGLSYGYTFGSGTRLTVV.

Only one count was recorded for this clone. This rearrangement joins TRBV5-1 to TRBJ1-6, with TRBD1 as a possible D gene (6 bases). The V gene's germline CDR1 is SGHRS and CDR2 YFSETQ. The CDR3 length is 14 residues. V gave up 0 bases and J gave up 9 bases, with 10 bases separating them. The CDR3 DNA sequence: TGCGCCAGCAGCTTGGCCCAGGGGAGTTCACCCCTCCACTTT. Encoded protein: CASSLAQGSSPLHF.

The rearrangement links TRBV28 to TRBJ1-2; 7 nucleotides match TRBD1. V lost 8 bases and J lost 1; bases outside the gene matches: 4. The V gene's germline CDR1 is MDHEN and CDR2 SYDVKM. The CDR3 has 13 amino acids. This CDR3 is CASGDSYNYGYTF. CDR3 sequence (DNA): TGTGCCAGCGGGGACAGTTATAACTATGGCTACACCTTC.

The J gene is TRBJ2-1, the V gene TRBV11-1; 11 bases map to TRBD2. Germline loops: CDR1 SGHAT, CDR2 FQDESV (reference sequence). CDR3 length equals 16 residues. V lost 1 base and J lost 3; bases outside the gene matches: 2. The CDR3 protein is CASSLVLAGDYNEQFF. In DNA, the CDR3 is TGTGCCAGCAGCTTAGTACTAGCGGGGGACTACAATGAGCAGTTCTTC.

The chain employs TRBV7-9 and TRBJ1-1; 8 positions agree with TRBD1. The V segment lost 0 bases and the J segment 5 bases; nucleotides outside the gene matches: 2. CDR1 is SEHNR and CDR2 is FQNEAQ in the germline V gene (reference sequence). This CDR3 has 14 residues. CDR3 region: CASSLAQGATEAFF. DNA of the CDR3: TGTGCCAGCAGCTTAGCTCAGGGGGCTACTGAAGCTTTCTTT.

The J gene is TRBJ1-4, the V gene TRBV10-2; possibly TRBD1 for D (5 bases). The germline V gene encodes CDR1 WSHSY and CDR2 SAAADI. The CDR3 is made up of 13 amino acids. V lost 8 bases, J lost 6 bases, and 13 bases lay in between. For the CDR3, the DNA is TGCGCCAGCCGGAAAGGGGAATATGAAAAACTGTTTTTT. It specifies CASRKGEYEKLFF.

The rearrangement uses TRBV5-4 and TRBJ1-1; 9 bases agree with TRBD1. CDR1 and CDR2 (germline): SGHNT, YYREEE (reference sequence). CDR3 length: 15 residues. V trimming: 3 bases; J trimming: 4 bases; junction bases outside the gene matches: 7. The CDR3 here is CASSYPGQGSTEAFF. DNA of the CDR3: TGTGCCAGCAGCTATCCGGGACAGGGAAGCACTGAAGCTTTCTTT.

This chain connects TRBV5-1 to TRBJ2-5; 7 nucleotides agree with TRBD1. Germline assignment: CDR1 SGHRS and CDR2 YFSETQ. Trimming removed 5 bases from V and 4 bases from J; junction bases left unmatched: 5. The CDR3 loop spans 13 amino acids. CDR3 sequence (DNA): TGCGCCAGCAGTGAGGGGGCTACAGAGACCCAGTACTTC. Translated: CASSEGATETQYF. Full variable domain (rest looked up from reference TRBV5-1 and TRBJ2-5): KAGVTQTPRYLIKTRGQQVTLSCSPISGHRSVSWYQQTPGQGLQFLFEYFSETQRNKGNFPGRFSGRQFSNSRSEMNVSTLELGDSALYLCASSEGATETQYFGPGTRLLVL.